Below are 14 T cell receptor beta chains sequenced from a single sample in a study of sequential checkpoint blockade in melanoma (dated by TCRdb to about 2019). Sample treatment or condition, as interpreted from the label and publication: randomized to nivolumab then ipilimumab (arm A) or the reverse (arm B). Library preparation was by the immunoSEQ multiplex PCR assay. TCRdb took over this immuneACCESS table, retaining in-frame rearrangements with V and J assigned. Such tables are incomplete; in checked studies, under half of the missing clones stem from an unresolved V gene, and the remainder is unexplained. For this sample the table gives 35,000 to 45,000 clones, of which approximately 85% were detected only once. The ten largest clones capture less than 7% of the sample. Here the sequenced sample was CD8+ T cells sorted from blood (inferred from file names), taken from a patient given nivolumab and ipilimumab in sequence. The receptors derive from a human donor with melanoma.

V and J are TRBV16 and TRBJ2-5; D is unclear. TRBJ2-7 explains the end of the DNA better; the J call may be wrong. Germline CDR1 reads KGHSY; CDR2 reads FQNENV. This CDR3 spans 15 amino acids. The CDR3 coding sequence is TGTGCCAGCAGCCAATCCCCCGGGTCCTCCTACGAGCAGTACTTC. Translating it yields CASSQSPGSSYEQYF.

The chain links TRBV10-3 to TRBJ2-2; TRBD2 matches at 9 bases. V gave up 2 bases and J gave up 6 bases; unmatched junction bases: 7. Germline V gene lookup returns CDR1 ENHRY and CDR2 SYGVKD. This CDR3 spans 16 amino acids. The CDR3 is CAISEPPSGVSGELFF. Here the CDR3 DNA reads TGTGCCATCAGTGAGCCCCCTAGCGGGGTCTCCGGGGAGCTGTTTTTT.

J is TRBJ1-6 and V is TRBV6-1, with 9 nucleotides matching TRBD1. The CDR3 totals 16 residues. With V trimmed by 3 bases and J by 7 bases, 7 bases remained unmatched. Germline V CDR1 and CDR2: MNHNS, SASEGT. In DNA, the CDR3 is TGTGCCAGCAGTGAGGAGGCCGGGACAGGGAATTCACCCCTCCACTTT. It codes for CASSEEAGTGNSPLHF.

The chain employs TRBV28 and TRBJ2-7; TRBD1 might be the D (6 bases). This CDR3 is built from 14 residues. Germline lookup yields CDR1 MDHEN and CDR2 SYDVKM. Trimming stripped 6 bases from V and 6 bases from J, with 18 bases between. The CDR3 is CASRGASPSSEQYF. The CDR3 coding sequence is TGTGCCAGCAGGGGGGCTAGCCCCTCAAGCGAGCAGTACTTC.

This chain uses TRBV10-1 with TRBJ1-2; weak D call: TRBD1 (6 bases). The V end lost 5 bases, the J end lost 4 bases, and 14 bases lay between the germline ends. CDR1 and CDR2 (germline): WNHNN, SYGVQD (reference sequence). The CDR3 consists of 14 residues. Here the CDR3 DNA reads TGCGCCAGCAGTACAGGGACCGGCCCCTATGGCTACACCTTC. It encodes CASSTGTGPYGYTF.

The chain combines TRBV29-1 with TRBJ2-3; 9 bases map to TRBD2. V lost 2 bases, J lost 4 bases, and 10 bases stayed unmatched. The CDR3 covers 16 residues. Germline V gives CDR1 SQVTM, CDR2 ANQGSEA. CDR3 in amino acids: CSVEWTSARGPDTQYF. CDR3 in DNA: TGCAGCGTTGAATGGACTAGCGCCAGAGGCCCAGATACGCAGTATTTT.

The chain recombines TRBV13 with TRBJ2-5; 7 nucleotides align to TRBD2. The DNA end favors TRBJ2-7, so the J call may be wrong. CDR1 is PRHDT, CDR2 FYEKMQ, per germline (reference sequence). The CDR3 is 15 amino acids. The CDR3 here is CASSSGAGAAYEQYF. The CDR3 DNA reads as TGTGCCAGCAGCTCCGGGGCGGGAGCGGCCTACGAGCAGTACTTC.

The chain has TRBV27 and TRBJ2-1; weak D call: TRBD2 (5 bases). Germline V gene sequence: CDR1 MNHEY, CDR2 SMNVEV (reference sequence). Trimming removed 0 bases from V and 0 bases from J, with 9 bases in between. The CDR3 sequence is 16 residues long. The CDR3 coding sequence is TGTGCCAGCAGTTTATCGGGAGCCAGCTCCTACAATGAGCAGTTCTTC. Amino acid sequence: CASSLSGASSYNEQFF.

By share, this clone ranks as medium-sized (0.01 to 0.1%). This sequence joins TRBV10-3 and TRBJ1-5, with 7 bases aligning to TRBD1. Germline-derived CDR1 and CDR2 are ENHRY and SYGVKD. The trim removed 2 bases at V and 3 bases at J, leaving 10 bases unmatched. This CDR3 contains 17 residues. CDR3 DNA sequence: TGTGCCATCAGTGAGGGTTTCGGGACAGAATACAATCAGCCCCAGCATTTT. Encoded protein: CAISEGFGTEYNQPQHF.

The chain employs TRBV28 and TRBJ2-7; 15 bases match TRBD2. Per the germline V gene, CDR1 is MDHEN and CDR2 is SYDVKM. CDR3 length: 16 amino acids. V lost 4 bases to trimming and J lost 6 bases; unmatched junction nucleotides: 7. This chain's CDR3 is CASSSYRTSGGAEQYF. Written as DNA, the CDR3 is TGTGCCAGCAGTTCATATCGGACTAGCGGGGGGGCCGAGCAGTACTTC.

The chain links TRBV27 to TRBJ2-1; 12 positions match TRBD2. CDR1 and CDR2 (germline): MNHEY, SMNVEV (reference sequence). V gave up 5 bases and J gave up 4 bases; unmatched junction bases: 3. The CDR3 is 15 amino acids. CDR3: CASSKGTSGYNEQFF. CDR3 DNA: TGTGCCAGCAGTAAGGGGACTAGCGGGTACAATGAGCAGTTCTTC.

This chain joins TRBV27 and TRBJ1-5, with TRBD1 matching over 8 bases. Trimming removed 2 bases from V and 0 bases from J; junction bases left unmatched: 6. Germline CDR1 MNHEY, CDR2 SMNVEV (reference sequence). The CDR3 spans 17 residues. The DNA of the CDR3 is TGTGCCAGCAGTTTAGCGGGAGACAGGGGTAGCAATCAGCCCCAGCATTTT. It encodes CASSLAGDRGSNQPQHF.

The rearrangement joins TRBV10-1 to TRBJ1-1; no clear D gene. Deletions cut 4 bases from V and 2 bases from J, with 8 bases between. The CDR3 contains 13 residues. Germline loops: CDR1 WNHNN, CDR2 SYGVQD (reference sequence). Written as DNA, the CDR3 is TGCGCCAGCAGTGGGGCCCTCAACACTGAAGCTTTCTTT. This gives the protein CASSGALNTEAFF.

V and J are TRBV4-1 and TRBJ1-1, with D unresolved. This CDR3 spans 14 amino acids. Germline-derived CDR1 and CDR2 are MGHRA and YSYEKL. Trimming left V 3 bases short and J 4 bases short, with 12 bases between. The CDR3 loop reads CASSQSSLTTEAFF. DNA for the CDR3: TGCGCCAGCAGCCAGTCTAGTTTGACCACTGAAGCTTTCTTT.